The 28 T cell receptor beta chains listed next were all sequenced from one sample in a study of T cells in localized non-small cell lung cancer. Some clones are missing from TCRdb's copy, which holds only in-frame ones; the method was immunoSEQ multiplex PCR. The table has tens of thousands of clones, approximately 83% seen once. Sequences were derived from peripheral blood, sampled before any cancer treatment. The source is a female donor older than 55 with stage II squamous cell lung carcinoma.

Of note for this clone: The sample has other DNA sequences that encode this CDR3 too. Here the CDR3 DNA reads TGTGCCAGCAGCGTAGGGACTGGGCAAGAGACCCAGTACTTC. This gives the protein CASSVGTGQETQYF. This chain joins TRBV9 and TRBJ2-5; a weak D match, TRBD2 (5 bases). Looked up from germline, CDR1 is SGDLS and CDR2 is YYNGEE. The CDR3 consists of 14 residues. The V end lost 0 bases, the J end lost 2 bases, and 8 bases lay between the germline ends.

This rearrangement joins TRBV7-2 to TRBJ1-1; 8 nucleotides match TRBD1. V trimming: 4 bases; J trimming: 1 base; junction bases outside the gene matches: 2. The CDR3 runs to 14 residues. Germline V CDR1 and CDR2: SGHTA, FQGNSA. CDR3 sequence (DNA): TGTGCCAGCAGCTCACAGGGGGGGAACACTGAAGCTTTCTTT. Its protein product is CASSSQGGNTEAFF.

V is TRBV18 and J is TRBJ2-5; TRBD2 matches 10 bases. V lost 2 bases to trimming and J lost 5 bases; unmatched junction nucleotides: 5. Germline CDR1 and CDR2: KGHSH and LQKENI. This CDR3 spans 15 amino acids. The CDR3 DNA reads as TGTGCCAGCTCACCAACTTCAGCGGGGGGGGAGACCCAGTACTTC. Translated: CASSPTSAGGETQYF.

This clone has a single count. The chain couples TRBV6-1 to TRBJ1-6; D possibly corresponds to TRBD1 (5 bases). Germline assignment: CDR1 MNHNS and CDR2 SASEGT. This CDR3 is 12 amino acids long. V lost 8 bases to trimming and J lost 8 bases, with 10 bases between them. In nucleotides, the CDR3 is TGTGCCAGCGGGAGGGGAGATTCACCCCTCCACTTT. This codes for CASGRGDSPLHF.

This clone turned up a few times. The chain combines TRBV20-1 with TRBJ2-2, with unresolved D. The CDR3 has 11 residues. Germline V gene data show CDR1 as DFQATT and CDR2 as SNEGSKA (reference sequence). V lost 3 bases, J lost 5 bases, and 4 bases lay in between. Here the CDR3 DNA reads TGCAGTGCTAGGGTGACCGGGGAGCTGTTTTTT. It specifies CSARVTGELFF.

This clone was seen more than once but under ten times. V is TRBV19 and J is TRBJ1-4; no clear D. The CDR3 extends over 13 amino acids. Germline V gives CDR1 LNHDA, CDR2 SQIVND (reference sequence). Trimming left V 11 bases short and J 0 bases short, with 10 bases between. CDR3 sequence (DNA): TGTGCCTCGAGCGGGCCAACTAATGAAAAACTGTTTTTT. It translates to CASSGPTNEKLFF. The complete variable domain, with remaining parts taken from reference TRBV19 and TRBJ1-4, reads DGGITQSPKYLFRKEGQNVTLSCEQNLNHDAMYWYRQDPGQGLRLIYYSQIVNDFQKGDIAEGYSVSREKKESFPLTVTSAQKNPTAFYLCASSGPTNEKLFFGSGTQLSVL.

The chain carries TRBV25-1 and TRBJ2-2; unclear D gene. Per germline, CDR1 MGHDK and CDR2 SYGVNS. The CDR3 runs to 13 residues. The V end was cut by 0 bases, the J end by 4 bases, with 3 bases between. The DNA for the CDR3 is TGTGCCAGCAGTGAATACTCCACCGGGGAGCTGTTTTTT. Its translation is CASSEYSTGELFF.

The chain combines TRBV10-3 with TRBJ2-3, with 9 bases identical to TRBD2. With 2 bases clipped from V and 3 bases from J, the junction kept 3 bases outside the gene matches. The germline CDR1 and CDR2 sequences are ENHRY and SYGVKD. The CDR3 spans 15 residues. CDR3 loop: CAISEGAGGTDTQYF. In nucleotides, the CDR3 is TGTGCCATCAGTGAGGGAGCGGGGGGTACAGATACGCAGTATTTT.

The chain carries TRBV2 and TRBJ2-7; no firm D call. The V gene's germline CDR1 is SNHLY and CDR2 FYNNEI. CDR3 length: 16 residues. V dropped 4 bases and J dropped 0 bases, with 16 bases sitting between them. CDR3 in amino acids: CASSAFGPSSSYEQYF. The CDR3 bases are TGTGCCAGCAGTGCTTTCGGACCCTCGAGCTCCTACGAGCAGTACTTC.

The V call is TRBV6-6, the J call TRBJ2-7; D unresolved. CDR1 is MNHNY, CDR2 SVGAGI, per germline (reference sequence). This CDR3 region has 10 residues. Deletions cut 8 bases from V and 4 bases from J, with 6 bases between. CDR3 bases: TGTGCCAGCGGCCAGTACGAGCAGTACTTC. Amino acids: CASGQYEQYF.

The V and J genes are TRBV12-5 and TRBJ1-5; D not resolved. The CDR3 loop spans 17 amino acids. Germline CDR1 LGHNT, CDR2 FRNRAP. Deletions cut 7 bases from V and 5 bases from J, with 24 bases between. The CDR3 nucleotides read TGTGCTAGTGCCCGAGGGTGGGCGGGAATTTCTTATCAGCCCCAGCATTTT. Amino acids: CASARGWAGISYQPQHF.

The chain links TRBV15 to TRBJ1-1; D is unresolved. With 0 bases removed from V and 1 base from J, the gap between germline ends came to 6 bases. The CDR3 totals 14 residues. The germline CDR1 and CDR2 sequences are LNHNV and YYDKDF (reference sequence). CDR3 protein: CATSRDGRNTEAFF. CDR3 nucleotide sequence: TGTGCCACCAGCAGAGATGGGAGGAACACTGAAGCTTTCTTT. Using reference TRBV15 and TRBJ1-1 for the parts outside the CDR3, the full variable domain is DAMVIQNPRYQVTQFGKPVTLSCSQTLNHNVMYWYQQKSSQAPKLLFHYYDKDFNNEADTPDNFQSRRPNTSFCFLDIRSPGLGDTAMYLCATSRDGRNTEAFFGQGTRLTVV.

The rearrangement joins TRBV5-1 to TRBJ1-1; D not certain. The CDR3 sequence is 15 residues long. Per the germline V gene, CDR1 is SGHRS and CDR2 is YFSETQ. V was clipped by 0 bases and J by 1 base, with 10 bases between them. CDR3 loop: CASSLEARSNTEAFF. The CDR3 DNA reads as TGCGCCAGCAGCTTGGAAGCCAGGTCGAACACTGAAGCTTTCTTT.

J is TRBJ1-1 and V is TRBV4-1; 9 nucleotides match TRBD1. The CDR3 is 16 amino acids. Germline lookup yields CDR1 MGHRA and CDR2 YSYEKL. J lost 5 bases, V lost 4 bases, and 11 bases had no gene match. CDR3 bases: TGCGCCAGCAGCCTCACCGGGACAGGGCTGGAGACTGAAGCTTTCTTT. It yields the protein CASSLTGTGLETEAFF.

This chain joins TRBV18 and TRBJ2-3; the D gene is possibly TRBD2 (5 bases). CDR3 length equals 17 residues. The V and J ends lost 3 bases and 3 bases respectively, with 19 bases between them. Germline V gives CDR1 KGHSH, CDR2 LQKENI. Here the CDR3 DNA reads TGTGCCAGCTCACCCCTAGGACTGGGTCTGGGGACAGATACGCAGTATTTT. This encodes CASSPLGLGLGTDTQYF.

The chain couples TRBV4-3 to TRBJ1-1, with a tentative D call TRBD1 (6 bases). This CDR3 spans 15 amino acids. V was trimmed by 5 bases and J by 1 base, leaving 14 bases between them. Germline V gene lookup returns CDR1 LGHNA and CDR2 YSLEER. CDR3 nucleotide sequence: TGCGCCAGCAGCGCTCGACAGGCGCCGAACACTGAAGCTTTCTTT. This gives the protein CASSARQAPNTEAFF.

The chain combines TRBV19 with TRBJ2-5, with D hard to call. V lost 2 bases to trimming and J lost 2 bases, with 0 bases between them. From germline, CDR1 is LNHDA and CDR2 SQIVND (reference sequence). This CDR3 has 11 amino acids. The CDR3 DNA follows: TGTGCCAGTAGTATACAAGAGACCCAGTACTTC. It is translated as CASSIQETQYF.

The chain employs TRBV28 and TRBJ1-2; tentatively, D is TRBD1 (5 bases). The CDR3 runs 14 residues. CDR1 is MDHEN and CDR2 is SYDVKM in the germline V gene. The V gene lost 4 bases and the J gene lost 4 bases, with 13 bases spanning the gap. CDR3 DNA: TGTGCCAGCAGTTCTCCCCCGCAGGGCTATGGCTACACCTTC. Its translation is CASSSPPQGYGYTF.

The chain links TRBV2 to TRBJ1-5; TRBD1 aligns across 7 bases. The germline V gene has CDR1 SNHLY and CDR2 FYNNEI. The CDR3 loop spans 15 amino acids. With 5 bases clipped from V and 0 bases from J, the junction kept 4 bases outside the gene matches. CDR3 in amino acids: CASSLQGTSNQPQHF. DNA of the CDR3: TGTGCCAGCAGTTTACAGGGGACTAGCAATCAGCCCCAGCATTTT.

Concerning this clone itself: This sample also contains other DNA sequences that code for the same CDR3. The V gene is TRBV2, the J gene TRBJ1-6, with a possible D match to TRBD1 (6 bases). Looked up from germline, CDR1 is SNHLY and CDR2 is FYNNEI. The CDR3 consists of 16 residues. Trimming removed 10 bases from V and 10 bases from J, with 26 bases in between. The CDR3 DNA reads as TGTGCCACCTCTAACTCGCGAGGGGGAGGCAACTCACCCCTCCACTTT. Protein: CATSNSRGGGNSPLHF. The full variable domain, its missing parts supplied by reference TRBV2 and TRBJ1-6, is EPEVTQTPSHQVTQMGQEVILRCVPISNHLYFYWYRQILGQKVEFLVSFYNNEISEKSEIFDDQFSVERPDGSNFTLKIRSTKLEDSAMYFCATSNSRGGGNSPLHFGNGTRLTVT.

V is TRBV25-1 and J is TRBJ1-2; D may be TRBD1 (5 bases). Deletions cut 8 bases from V and 0 bases from J, with 13 bases between. This CDR3 region has 14 residues. Germline CDR1 and CDR2: MGHDK and SYGVNS. CDR3 loop: CASRGVGTNYGYTF. Written as DNA, the CDR3 is TGTGCCAGCCGGGGGGTCGGGACTAACTATGGCTACACCTTC.

The V and J genes are TRBV30 and TRBJ2-2, with D uncertain. The CDR3 loop spans 15 amino acids. V was clipped by 2 bases and J by 1 base, with 11 bases between them. Germline CDR1 reads GTSNPN; CDR2 reads SVGIG (reference sequence). CDR3 DNA sequence: TGTGCCTGGAGTAATTCACCGTGGAACACCGGGGAGCTGTTTTTT. Translating it yields CAWSNSPWNTGELFF. Full variable domain (missing parts from reference TRBV30 and TRBJ2-2): SQTIHQWPATLVQPVGSPLSLECTVEGTSNPNLYWYRQAAGRGLQLLFYSVGIGQISSEVPQNLSASRPQDRQFILSSKKLLLSDSGFYLCAWSNSPWNTGELFFGEGSRLTVL.

This clone was observed once. This sequence joins TRBV9 and TRBJ2-1; 7 bases line up with TRBD2. The CDR3 totals 15 residues. Germline V gene data show CDR1 as SGDLS and CDR2 as YYNGEE. V lost 0 bases, J lost 7 bases, and 7 bases stayed unmatched. The CDR3 sequence is CASSVAGTIHNEQFF. CDR3 DNA: TGTGCCAGCAGCGTAGCTGGGACTATCCATAATGAGCAGTTCTTC.

This sequence joins TRBV5-8 and TRBJ1-5; TRBD1 matches 7 bases. CDR3 length: 16 residues. V trimming: 4 bases; J trimming: 1 base; junction bases outside the gene matches: 8. Germline lookup yields CDR1 SGHTS and CDR2 YDEGEE. The CDR3 region is CASSRNRGGSNQPQHF. DNA for the CDR3: TGTGCCAGCAGCCGGAACAGGGGAGGCAGCAATCAGCCCCAGCATTTT.

The J gene is TRBJ1-5, the V gene TRBV19; perhaps TRBD1 as D (5 bases). This CDR3 is 14 amino acids long. Trimming removed 5 bases from V and 1 base from J, with 9 bases in between. CDR1 is LNHDA and CDR2 is SQIVND in the germline V gene (reference sequence). The chain's CDR3 is CASSARGSNQPQHF. In nucleotides, the CDR3 is TGTGCCAGTAGTGCCCGGGGCAGCAATCAGCCCCAGCATTTT.

This sequence joins TRBV11-2 and TRBJ1-4, with 8 bases that match TRBD1. The germline CDR1 and CDR2 sequences are SGHAT and FQNNGV. The CDR3 sequence is 15 residues long. J was trimmed by 5 bases and V by 3 bases; bases with no gene match: 5. The CDR3 DNA reads TGTGCCAGCAGCTTTTCGGGACAGGCGAATGAAAAACTGTTTTTT. Translated, it gives CASSFSGQANEKLFF.

This chain's CDR3 is CASSPRGRATAEKLFF. Here the CDR3 DNA reads TGTGCCAGTAGTCCCCGGGGGAGAGCGACGGCTGAAAAACTGTTTTTT. The chain uses TRBV19 and TRBJ1-4, with a possible D match to TRBD1 (5 bases). Trimming removed 5 bases at V and 7 bases at J, with 20 bases between. Germline CDR1 reads LNHDA; CDR2 reads SQIVND (reference sequence). The CDR3 consists of 16 residues.

The V call is TRBV19, the J call TRBJ1-1; no definite D call. The V and J ends lost 1 base and 5 bases respectively, with 11 bases between them. This CDR3 contains 14 residues. Germline V gene lookup returns CDR1 LNHDA and CDR2 SQIVND (reference sequence). The CDR3 sequence: CASSIGVGRTEAFF. Written as DNA, the CDR3 is TGTGCCAGTAGTATAGGAGTGGGCAGGACTGAAGCTTTCTTT.